Each of the 17 T cell receptor beta chains below was sequenced from the same sample in a study of CD8+ T cells in alopecia areata. As the sequencing template, cDNA was produced by extracting RNA and reverse transcribing it. Assay used: immunoSEQ multiplex PCR; TCRdb lists only in-frame clones, some missing. The sample lists around 97,000 clones, around 86% occurring once. The treatment denotes: oral pan-JAK inhibitor, 5-10 mg twice daily. The starting material was CD8+ T cells sorted from blood, obtained between weeks 30 and 35, from a patient treated with tofacitinib. The receptors come from a human donor with alopecia areata.

CDR3: CASTFLRQGRETEAFF. The CDR3 region has the DNA TGTGCCAGCACCTTTCTCCGTCAGGGTAGGGAAACTGAAGCTTTCTTT. This sequence joins TRBV27 and TRBJ1-1; possibly TRBD1 for D (5 bases). The CDR3 length is 16 residues. The germline V gene encodes CDR1 MNHEY and CDR2 SMNVEV (reference sequence). V was trimmed by 7 bases and J by 5 bases, leaving 23 bases between them.

The rearrangement links TRBV25-1 to TRBJ2-2, with a weak D call TRBD1 (6 bases). Looked up from germline, CDR1 is MGHDK and CDR2 is SYGVNS. V lost 1 base and J lost 9, with 9 bases in between. The CDR3 is 13 amino acids. This chain's CDR3 is CASSELGARELFF. The CDR3 bases are TGTGCCAGCAGTGAATTGGGGGCCCGGGAGCTGTTTTTT.

The chain has TRBV5-1 and TRBJ2-7; D remains ambiguous. V lost 8 bases and J lost 2, with 14 bases in between. The germline V gene encodes CDR1 SGHRS and CDR2 YFSETQ. There are 13 residues in the CDR3. The CDR3 protein is CASGPTSPYEQYF. The CDR3 bases are TGCGCCAGTGGCCCTACTTCCCCCTACGAGCAGTACTTC.

The chain is built from TRBV7-6 and TRBJ1-4; D gene ambiguous. The CDR3 consists of 15 residues. Trimming took off 2 bases at V and 8 bases at J, with 15 bases between the two ends. Germline CDR1 reads SGHVS; CDR2 reads FNYEAQ. In nucleotides, the CDR3 is TGTGCCAGCAGCTTAACCTCGAGACGCACGGAAAAACTGTTTTTT. Translated, it gives CASSLTSRRTEKLFF. The full variable domain, in which reference TRBV7-6 and TRBJ1-4 provide the parts outside the CDR3, is GAGVSQSPRYKVTKRGQDVALRCDPISGHVSLYWYRQALGQGPEFLTYFNYEAQQDKSGLPNDRFSAERPEGSISTLTIQRTEQRDSAMYRCASSLTSRRTEKLFFGSGTQLSVL.

The rearrangement uses TRBV4-1 and TRBJ1-1, with D maybe TRBD1 (5 bases). Looked up from germline, CDR1 is MGHRA and CDR2 is YSYEKL. The V and J ends lost 8 bases and 5 bases respectively, with 15 bases between them. This CDR3 has 13 residues. CDR3 DNA sequence: TGCGCCAGCGGCTCGAGGGGAGGGACTGAAGCTTTCTTT. Translation gives CASGSRGGTEAFF.

This clone was seen once. The chain has TRBV7-6 and TRBJ2-1; 7 bases agree with TRBD1. Germline V CDR1 and CDR2: SGHVS, FNYEAQ. After removal of 1 base from V and 0 bases from J, the junction contained 3 bases not matched to a gene. CDR3 length: 16 residues. The CDR3 loop reads CASSLVAGGSYNEQFF. The CDR3 nucleotides are TGTGCCAGCAGCTTAGTGGCAGGGGGCTCCTACAATGAGCAGTTCTTC.

This chain uses TRBV6-5 with TRBJ2-7; TRBD2 matches 9 bases. V lost 5 bases to trimming and J lost 2 bases; unmatched junction nucleotides: 4. Germline lookup yields CDR1 MNHEY and CDR2 SVGAGI. CDR3 length: 14 residues. The CDR3 loop reads CASSAAGGPYEQYF. CDR3 sequence (DNA): TGTGCCAGCAGTGCGGCGGGAGGGCCCTACGAGCAGTACTTC.

The chain recombines TRBV6-5 with TRBJ1-1; D is possibly TRBD1 (5 bases). V dropped 0 bases and J dropped 0 bases, with 5 bases sitting between them. CDR1 is MNHEY and CDR2 is SVGAGI in the germline V gene. CDR3 length: 14 residues. The CDR3 DNA reads TGTGCCAGCAGTTACTCGGGGGTGAACACTGAAGCTTTCTTT. Its protein product is CASSYSGVNTEAFF.

The chain is built from TRBV7-8 and TRBJ2-3; a possible D gene is TRBD2 (6 bases). Looked up from germline, CDR1 is SGHVS and CDR2 is FQNEAQ. The V and J ends lost 5 bases and 1 base respectively, with 22 bases between them. The CDR3 extends over 18 amino acids. The CDR3 spells CASSPRWDSYLGTDTQYF. The CDR3 bases are TGTGCCAGCAGCCCAAGATGGGACTCCTACCTAGGCACAGATACGCAGTATTTT.

The V call is TRBV30, the J call TRBJ1-1; D is ambiguous. There are 13 residues in the CDR3. Germline loops: CDR1 GTSNPN, CDR2 SVGIG (reference sequence). V was shortened by 0 bases and J by 1 base, with 6 bases between the two germline ends. CDR3 nucleotides: TGTGCCTGGAGTGTATCGGCGAACACTGAAGCTTTCTTT. This encodes CAWSVSANTEAFF.

This clone has only one observation. The chain joins TRBV30 to TRBJ1-6; 9 bases line up with TRBD1. CDR1 GTSNPN and CDR2 SVGIG come from the germline V gene (reference sequence). The CDR3 totals 15 residues. Trimming at V came to 0 bases and at J to 8 bases, leaving 5 bases not matched to a gene. CDR3 DNA: TGTGCCTGGAGTGTACCCGGGGACAGGGATTCACCCCTCCACTTT. It translates to CAWSVPGDRDSPLHF. The variable domain in full, completed from reference TRBV30 and TRBJ1-6, reads SQTIHQWPATLVQPVGSPLSLECTVEGTSNPNLYWYRQAAGRGLQLLFYSVGIGQISSEVPQNLSASRPQDRQFILSSKKLLLSDSGFYLCAWSVPGDRDSPLHFGNGTRLTVT.

The rearrangement links TRBV10-1 to TRBJ2-1; D gene unclear. The CDR3 spans 15 residues. From germline, CDR1 is WNHNN and CDR2 SYGVQD (reference sequence). The V gene lost 7 bases and the J gene lost 5 bases, with 18 bases spanning the gap. The CDR3 region is CASKESDAPHNEQFF. The CDR3, as DNA: TGCGCCAGCAAAGAGTCGGACGCTCCCCACAATGAGCAGTTCTTC.

The gene calls are TRBV27 and TRBJ2-1; TRBD1 might be the D (5 bases). V was trimmed by 3 bases and J by 3 bases, leaving 12 bases between them. Germline V gene sequence: CDR1 MNHEY, CDR2 SMNVEV (reference sequence). This CDR3 is 15 amino acids long. CDR3 nucleotides: TGTGCCAGCAGTTTTGGAGACAGCCTCTACAATGAGCAGTTCTTC. This encodes CASSFGDSLYNEQFF.

This chain links TRBV7-3 with TRBJ1-1; maybe TRBD1 (5 bases). Germline-derived CDR1 and CDR2 are SGHTA and FQGTGA. The germline V and J ends were trimmed by 2 bases and 1 base, with 8 bases remaining between them. The CDR3 has 14 amino acids. The CDR3: CASSLPGQNTEAFF. The DNA for the CDR3 is TGTGCCAGCAGCTTACCCGGACAGAACACTGAAGCTTTCTTT.

This clone was seen only once. The chain joins TRBV9 to TRBJ2-3; the D is unclear. V gave up 0 bases and J gave up 5 bases, with 4 bases separating them. This CDR3 is 12 amino acids long. Germline CDR1 and CDR2: SGDLS and YYNGEE. This CDR3 is CASSVEGDTQYF. The CDR3 DNA reads TGTGCCAGCAGCGTAGAGGGAGATACGCAGTATTTT.

This clone turned up a few times. The rearrangement joins TRBV7-9 to TRBJ1-5; D is unclear. Trimming left V 5 bases short and J 2 bases short, with 4 bases between. CDR3 length: 12 residues. CDR1 is SEHNR, CDR2 FQNEAQ, per germline (reference sequence). As DNA, the CDR3 is TGTGCCAGCAGCAGCGGCAATCAGCCCCAGCATTTT. Protein sequence: CASSSGNQPQHF.

This chain joins TRBV11-2 and TRBJ2-5, with TRBD2 as a possible D gene (7 bases). The germline V and J ends were trimmed by 1 base and 6 bases, with 12 bases remaining between them. The CDR3 extends over 14 amino acids. In germline, CDR1 is SGHAT, CDR2 FQNNGV. The CDR3 region has the DNA TGTGCCAGCAGCTTAGGTGGGGGGGCTCAGACCCAGTACTTC. Its protein product is CASSLGGGAQTQYF.